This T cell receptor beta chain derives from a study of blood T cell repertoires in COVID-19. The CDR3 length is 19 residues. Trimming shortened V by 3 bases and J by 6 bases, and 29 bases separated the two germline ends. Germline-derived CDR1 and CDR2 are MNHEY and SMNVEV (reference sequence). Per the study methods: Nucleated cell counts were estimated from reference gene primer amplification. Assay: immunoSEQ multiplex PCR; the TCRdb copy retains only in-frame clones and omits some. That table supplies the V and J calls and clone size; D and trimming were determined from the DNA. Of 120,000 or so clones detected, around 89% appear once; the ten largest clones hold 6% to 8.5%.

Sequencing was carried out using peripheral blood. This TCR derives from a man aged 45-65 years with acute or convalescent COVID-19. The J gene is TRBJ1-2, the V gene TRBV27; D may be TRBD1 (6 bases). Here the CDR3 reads CASSFRGGTEHLNKNGYTF. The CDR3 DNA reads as TGTGCCAGCAGTTTTAGGGGGGGAACAGAGCACCTTAATAAGAATGGCTACACCTTC.